This record covers a single T cell receptor (gamma chain). The specificity of this receptor is unknown. Base-call qualities are not available, and no considerably larger clone is one nucleotide away. Instrument on record: Illumina MiSeq. TCRdb called clones anew from the public reads via CATT; matching DNA rows were later pooled. This sample lists 3,500 to 4,000 gamma-chain clones; about 61% were detected once. Of the sample, 15% to 20% is held by the ten largest clones. These data belong to a study of gamma-delta chains in newborns, infants, children (dated by TCRdb to between 2018 and 2020). Regarding the study in general: In the study title, it is stated that polyclonal expansion of innate gammadelta T cells is driven by microbial exposure immediately after birth. The study investigated how microbial exposure shaped innate gammadelta T cell populations in human newborns immediately after birth.

The germline V gene encodes CDR1 EGSNGY and CDR2 YDSYNSKV. The germline V and J ends show losses of 3 bases and 10 bases respectively, and no gene match explains 6 bases of the junction. The CDR3 sequence holds 11 residues, the cysteine and phenylalanine included. CDR3 DNA is the only sequence kept; it has 33 bases, read in frame from the first base. The sequenced sample consisted of blood. Here the chain combines TRGV2 and TRGJ1 or TRGJ2. In the absence of a J gene in TCRdb, the DNA was matched to germline to assign it here. The TCR originated in a child who was a newborn, infant or young child, either healthy, febrile or measles-vaccinated (not recorded which). DNA sequence: TGTGCCACCTGGGACCGTTACAAGAAACTCTTT. This codes for CATWDRYKKLF.